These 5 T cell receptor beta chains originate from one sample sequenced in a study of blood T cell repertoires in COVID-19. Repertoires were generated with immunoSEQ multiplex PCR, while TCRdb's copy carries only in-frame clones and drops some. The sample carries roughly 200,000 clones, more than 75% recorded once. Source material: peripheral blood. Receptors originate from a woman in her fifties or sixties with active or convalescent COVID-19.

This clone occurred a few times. CDR3 sequence: CASSRQGMDYGYTF. For the CDR3, the DNA is TGTGCCAGCAGCCGACAGGGGATGGACTATGGCTACACCTTC. The chain employs TRBV5-8 and TRBJ1-2; 8 bases fit TRBD1. V dropped 4 bases and J dropped 3; count of bases not matched to a gene: 5. This CDR3 region has 14 residues. Germline CDR1 and CDR2: SGHTS and YDEGEE. The full variable domain, in which reference TRBV5-8 and TRBJ1-2 provide the parts outside the CDR3, is EAGVTQSPTHLIKTRGQQATLRCSPISGHTSVYWYQQALGLGLQFLLWYDEGEERNRGNFPPRFSGRQFPNYSSELNVNALELEDSALYLCASSRQGMDYGYTFGSGTRLTVV.

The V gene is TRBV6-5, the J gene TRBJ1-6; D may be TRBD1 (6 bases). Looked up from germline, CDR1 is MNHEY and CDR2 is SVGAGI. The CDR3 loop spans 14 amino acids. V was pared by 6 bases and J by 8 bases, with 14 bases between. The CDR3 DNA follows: TGTGCCAGCAGGTCCACAGGGCCGGATTCACCCCTCCACTTT. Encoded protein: CASRSTGPDSPLHF.

This CDR3 is CASTPRRVAGELFF. DNA of the CDR3: TGTGCCAGTACCCCAAGGAGGGTGGCCGGGGAGCTGTTTTTT. The genes are TRBV19 and TRBJ2-2; D might be TRBD2 (6 bases). The length of the CDR3 is 14 residues. V was clipped by 7 bases and J by 6 bases, with 15 bases between them. Germline loops: CDR1 LNHDA, CDR2 SQIVND (reference sequence).

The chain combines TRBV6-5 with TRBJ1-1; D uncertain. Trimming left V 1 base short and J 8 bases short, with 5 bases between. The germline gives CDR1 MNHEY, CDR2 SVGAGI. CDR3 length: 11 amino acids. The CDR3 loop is CASSYLQEAFF. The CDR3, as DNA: TGTGCCAGCAGTTACTTACAAGAAGCTTTCTTT.

In DNA, the CDR3 is TGCGCCAGCGGGAGCGGGACTAGCGGCACAGATACGCAGTATTTT. Translated: CASGSGTSGTDTQYF. This chain links TRBV4-1 with TRBJ2-3; 10 nucleotides line up with TRBD2. The V and J ends lost 8 bases and 1 base, in that order; junction bases with no gene match: 6. Germline CDR1 is MGHRA and CDR2 is YSYEKL. The CDR3 has 15 residues.